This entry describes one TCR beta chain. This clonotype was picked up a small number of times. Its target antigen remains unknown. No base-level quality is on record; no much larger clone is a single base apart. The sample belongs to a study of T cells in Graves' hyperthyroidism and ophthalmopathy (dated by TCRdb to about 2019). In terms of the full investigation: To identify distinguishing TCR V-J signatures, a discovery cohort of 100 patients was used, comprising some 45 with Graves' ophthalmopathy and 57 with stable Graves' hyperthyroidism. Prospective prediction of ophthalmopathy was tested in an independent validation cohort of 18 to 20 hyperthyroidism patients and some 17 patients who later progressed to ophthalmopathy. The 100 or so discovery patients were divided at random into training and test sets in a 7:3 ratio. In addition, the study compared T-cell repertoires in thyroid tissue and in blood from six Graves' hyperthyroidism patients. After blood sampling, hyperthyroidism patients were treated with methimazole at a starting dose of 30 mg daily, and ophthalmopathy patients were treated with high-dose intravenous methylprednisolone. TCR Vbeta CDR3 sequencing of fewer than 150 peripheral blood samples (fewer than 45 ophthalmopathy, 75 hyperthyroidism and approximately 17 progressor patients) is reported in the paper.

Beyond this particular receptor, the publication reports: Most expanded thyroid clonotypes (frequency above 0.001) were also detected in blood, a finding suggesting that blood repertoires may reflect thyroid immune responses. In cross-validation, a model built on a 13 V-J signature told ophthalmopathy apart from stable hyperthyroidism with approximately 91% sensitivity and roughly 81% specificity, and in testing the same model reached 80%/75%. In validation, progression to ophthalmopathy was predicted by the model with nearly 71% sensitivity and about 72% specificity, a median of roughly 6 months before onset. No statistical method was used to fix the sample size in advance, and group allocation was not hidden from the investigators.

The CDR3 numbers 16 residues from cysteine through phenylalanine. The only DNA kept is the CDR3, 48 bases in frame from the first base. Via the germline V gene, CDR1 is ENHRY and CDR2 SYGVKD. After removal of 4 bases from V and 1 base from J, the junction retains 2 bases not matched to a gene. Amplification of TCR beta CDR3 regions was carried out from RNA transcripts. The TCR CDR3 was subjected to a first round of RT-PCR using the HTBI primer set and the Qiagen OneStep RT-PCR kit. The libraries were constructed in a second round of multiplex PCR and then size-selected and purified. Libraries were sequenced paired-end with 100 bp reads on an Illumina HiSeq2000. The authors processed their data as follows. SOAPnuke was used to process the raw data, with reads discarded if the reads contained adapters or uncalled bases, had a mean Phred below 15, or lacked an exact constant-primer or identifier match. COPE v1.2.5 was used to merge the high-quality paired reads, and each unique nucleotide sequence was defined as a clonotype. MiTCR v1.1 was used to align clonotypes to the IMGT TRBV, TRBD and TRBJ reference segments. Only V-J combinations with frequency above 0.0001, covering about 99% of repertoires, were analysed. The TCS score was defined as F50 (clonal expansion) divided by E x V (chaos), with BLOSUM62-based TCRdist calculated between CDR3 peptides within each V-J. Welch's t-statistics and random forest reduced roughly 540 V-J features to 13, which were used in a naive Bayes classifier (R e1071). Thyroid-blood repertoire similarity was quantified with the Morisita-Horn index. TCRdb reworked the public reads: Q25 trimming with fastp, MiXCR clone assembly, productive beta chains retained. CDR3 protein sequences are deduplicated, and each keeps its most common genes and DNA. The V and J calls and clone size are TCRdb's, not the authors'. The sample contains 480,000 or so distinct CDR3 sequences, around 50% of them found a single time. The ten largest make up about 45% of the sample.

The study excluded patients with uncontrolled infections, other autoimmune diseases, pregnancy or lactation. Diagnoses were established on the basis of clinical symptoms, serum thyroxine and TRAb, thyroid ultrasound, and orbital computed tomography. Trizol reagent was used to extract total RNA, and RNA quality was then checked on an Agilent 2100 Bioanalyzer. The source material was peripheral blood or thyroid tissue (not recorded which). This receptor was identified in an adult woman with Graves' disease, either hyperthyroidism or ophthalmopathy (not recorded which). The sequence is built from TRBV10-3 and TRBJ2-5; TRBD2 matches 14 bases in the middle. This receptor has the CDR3 CAISGGLAGGQETQYF. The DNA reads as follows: TGTGCCATCAGTGGCGGACTAGCGGGAGGCCAAGAGACCCAGTACTTC.